This TCR beta chain was identified in a study of blood T cell repertoires in COVID-19. About the research overall: Collection of acute and convalescent COVID-19 samples took place in the United States, Italy and Spain. The analysed material was cDNA or gDNA that came from T cells, B-cell-depleted T cells, or PBMCs.

In the original workflow: Estimation of nucleated cell counts was performed using reference gene primer amplification. Produced via immunoSEQ multiplex PCR; TCRdb's table is partial and in-frame only. The V and J calls and the clone size are those of that table, but D and trimming were determined from the DNA. This sample has roughly 120,000 clones, with approximately 90% found just once. CDR1 KGHDR and CDR2 SFDVKD come from the germline V gene. V gave up 4 bases and J gave up 1 base; unmatched junction bases: 0. The CDR3 length is 14 residues. V gene TRBV24-1 combines with J gene TRBJ2-5, with 9 bases fitting TRBD1. Sequenced input: peripheral blood. This TCR was recovered from a human donor in a cohort sampled during active COVID-19. The CDR3 reads CATSEDRGQETQYF. For the CDR3, the DNA is TGTGCCACCAGTGAGGACAGGGGCCAAGAGACCCAGTACTTC.